This is a list of T cell receptor beta chains from one sample in a study of blood T cell repertoires in COVID-19. Profiled with immunoSEQ multiplex PCR; TCRdb holds only in-frame clones, not every one. The sample carries under 40,000 clones, around nine tenths recorded once. Specimen: peripheral blood. These receptors were obtained from a man in his 70s with active COVID-19. Each CDR3 is given with its conserved first and last residue. Not all rows give a size; the values are once, few, many and, for expanded clones, a class.

clone_size j_call v_call cdr3_aa
. TRBJ2-2 TRBV2 CASSLEGHRELFF
. TRBJ2-3 TRBV4-3 CASSYGTSTDTQYF
. TRBJ2-1 TRBV9 CASSSRSGGAHNEQFF
. TRBJ1-4 TRBV18 CASSPGQRGKNEKLFF
once TRBJ2-7 TRBV2 CASREGLSSSYEQYF
. TRBJ2-2 TRBV7-2 CASSLSVAGANTGELFF
. TRBJ2-3 TRBV11-2 CASSPGGLSTDTQYF
. TRBJ1-6 TRBV10-3 CAISGSADNSPLHF
. TRBJ1-2 TRBV4-3 CASSQISTGNYGYTF
few TRBJ1-5 TRBV2 CASSRGQGRNQPQHF
. TRBJ2-3 TRBV5-1 CASSLPGPSTDTQYF
. TRBJ2-5 TRBV6-5 CASSYWGLQETQYF
. TRBJ2-7 TRBV7-2 CASSLVFQVVPEQYF
medium-sized TRBJ2-3 TRBV12-3/TRBV12-4 CASSFFPDTQYF
. TRBJ2-3 TRBV3-1/TRBV3-2 CASSATGVGGDTQYF
. TRBJ2-7 TRBV28 CASRVLGQGSYEQYF
. TRBJ2-3 TRBV7-6 CASSMDRGRADTQYF
. TRBJ2-1 TRBV27 CASSFQGTIFDEQFF
. TRBJ2-7 TRBV28 CASSGAGTGGYEQYF
. TRBJ2-3 TRBV2 CASSDRGGTDTQYF
. TRBJ2-7 TRBV7-2 CASSRGLAGALGF
. TRBJ1-4 TRBV24-1 CATSDPGRGEEKLFF
. TRBJ1-1 TRBV18 CASSPDTYTEAFF
. TRBJ1-1 TRBV29-1 CSVEGQPLSF
. TRBJ1-5 TRBV6-5 CASSYSQSQPQHF
few TRBJ2-5 TRBV4-3 CASSHHPAARGETQYF
. TRBJ2-7 TRBV28 CASRTGTGLREQYF
. TRBJ1-5 TRBV19 CASRTGLQGGNQPQHF
. TRBJ1-5 TRBV10-3 CAISAGVSNQPQHF
. TRBJ2-3 TRBV7-2 CASRPGTGRTDTQYF
once TRBJ2-3 TRBV7-2 CASSLGATDTQYF
. TRBJ2-5 TRBV5-1 CASSFHPTRERTQETQYF
. TRBJ2-2 TRBV7-2 CASSASRKNTGELFF
few TRBJ2-7 TRBV7-8 CASSHVDIPMSEQCF
. TRBJ2-3 TRBV18 CASSPLPGDTDTQYF
. TRBJ1-1 TRBV7-9 CASREGVNTEAFF
. TRBJ1-1 TRBV6-1 CASSEAAGLGEAFF
. TRBJ2-2 TRBV6-5 CASSYSWNRAGGELFF
. TRBJ2-3 TRBV7-3 CASRLTGQSTDTQYF
. TRBJ1-5 TRBV7-8 CASSLEAGQVGQPQHF
. TRBJ2-1 TRBV9 CASSTPSGTYNEQFF
. TRBJ2-3 TRBV7-9 CASTPGTGVTDTQYF
once TRBJ2-1 TRBV6-2/TRBV6-3 CASSHRDSYNEQFF
. TRBJ2-5 TRBV5-1 CASSLTGGSETQYF
. TRBJ1-6 TRBV27 CASSFGTGGNSPLHF
. TRBJ1-1 TRBV5-5 CASSEQGLTEAFF
once TRBJ2-1 TRBV2 CASNRAGGLDEQFF
. TRBJ1-1 TRBV6-5 CASKDSMNTEAFF
. TRBJ2-1 TRBV6-5 CASSPLWGGNNEQFF
. TRBJ2-1 TRBV24-1 CATSDLHEQFF
. TRBJ1-3 TRBV18 CASSPSGRDRIFSGNTIYF
. TRBJ1-4 TRBV7-9 CASSIAGGLNEKLFF
. TRBJ2-7 TRBV7-9 CASSPPTGAYEQYF
. TRBJ1-2 TRBV28 CASSPAGTGGENYGYTF
. TRBJ2-7 TRBV2 CASSALEGKGSDEQYF
. TRBJ2-2 TRBV18 CASSPDRSNTGELFF
. TRBJ1-6 TRBV4-3 CASSRRTGGSYNSPLHF